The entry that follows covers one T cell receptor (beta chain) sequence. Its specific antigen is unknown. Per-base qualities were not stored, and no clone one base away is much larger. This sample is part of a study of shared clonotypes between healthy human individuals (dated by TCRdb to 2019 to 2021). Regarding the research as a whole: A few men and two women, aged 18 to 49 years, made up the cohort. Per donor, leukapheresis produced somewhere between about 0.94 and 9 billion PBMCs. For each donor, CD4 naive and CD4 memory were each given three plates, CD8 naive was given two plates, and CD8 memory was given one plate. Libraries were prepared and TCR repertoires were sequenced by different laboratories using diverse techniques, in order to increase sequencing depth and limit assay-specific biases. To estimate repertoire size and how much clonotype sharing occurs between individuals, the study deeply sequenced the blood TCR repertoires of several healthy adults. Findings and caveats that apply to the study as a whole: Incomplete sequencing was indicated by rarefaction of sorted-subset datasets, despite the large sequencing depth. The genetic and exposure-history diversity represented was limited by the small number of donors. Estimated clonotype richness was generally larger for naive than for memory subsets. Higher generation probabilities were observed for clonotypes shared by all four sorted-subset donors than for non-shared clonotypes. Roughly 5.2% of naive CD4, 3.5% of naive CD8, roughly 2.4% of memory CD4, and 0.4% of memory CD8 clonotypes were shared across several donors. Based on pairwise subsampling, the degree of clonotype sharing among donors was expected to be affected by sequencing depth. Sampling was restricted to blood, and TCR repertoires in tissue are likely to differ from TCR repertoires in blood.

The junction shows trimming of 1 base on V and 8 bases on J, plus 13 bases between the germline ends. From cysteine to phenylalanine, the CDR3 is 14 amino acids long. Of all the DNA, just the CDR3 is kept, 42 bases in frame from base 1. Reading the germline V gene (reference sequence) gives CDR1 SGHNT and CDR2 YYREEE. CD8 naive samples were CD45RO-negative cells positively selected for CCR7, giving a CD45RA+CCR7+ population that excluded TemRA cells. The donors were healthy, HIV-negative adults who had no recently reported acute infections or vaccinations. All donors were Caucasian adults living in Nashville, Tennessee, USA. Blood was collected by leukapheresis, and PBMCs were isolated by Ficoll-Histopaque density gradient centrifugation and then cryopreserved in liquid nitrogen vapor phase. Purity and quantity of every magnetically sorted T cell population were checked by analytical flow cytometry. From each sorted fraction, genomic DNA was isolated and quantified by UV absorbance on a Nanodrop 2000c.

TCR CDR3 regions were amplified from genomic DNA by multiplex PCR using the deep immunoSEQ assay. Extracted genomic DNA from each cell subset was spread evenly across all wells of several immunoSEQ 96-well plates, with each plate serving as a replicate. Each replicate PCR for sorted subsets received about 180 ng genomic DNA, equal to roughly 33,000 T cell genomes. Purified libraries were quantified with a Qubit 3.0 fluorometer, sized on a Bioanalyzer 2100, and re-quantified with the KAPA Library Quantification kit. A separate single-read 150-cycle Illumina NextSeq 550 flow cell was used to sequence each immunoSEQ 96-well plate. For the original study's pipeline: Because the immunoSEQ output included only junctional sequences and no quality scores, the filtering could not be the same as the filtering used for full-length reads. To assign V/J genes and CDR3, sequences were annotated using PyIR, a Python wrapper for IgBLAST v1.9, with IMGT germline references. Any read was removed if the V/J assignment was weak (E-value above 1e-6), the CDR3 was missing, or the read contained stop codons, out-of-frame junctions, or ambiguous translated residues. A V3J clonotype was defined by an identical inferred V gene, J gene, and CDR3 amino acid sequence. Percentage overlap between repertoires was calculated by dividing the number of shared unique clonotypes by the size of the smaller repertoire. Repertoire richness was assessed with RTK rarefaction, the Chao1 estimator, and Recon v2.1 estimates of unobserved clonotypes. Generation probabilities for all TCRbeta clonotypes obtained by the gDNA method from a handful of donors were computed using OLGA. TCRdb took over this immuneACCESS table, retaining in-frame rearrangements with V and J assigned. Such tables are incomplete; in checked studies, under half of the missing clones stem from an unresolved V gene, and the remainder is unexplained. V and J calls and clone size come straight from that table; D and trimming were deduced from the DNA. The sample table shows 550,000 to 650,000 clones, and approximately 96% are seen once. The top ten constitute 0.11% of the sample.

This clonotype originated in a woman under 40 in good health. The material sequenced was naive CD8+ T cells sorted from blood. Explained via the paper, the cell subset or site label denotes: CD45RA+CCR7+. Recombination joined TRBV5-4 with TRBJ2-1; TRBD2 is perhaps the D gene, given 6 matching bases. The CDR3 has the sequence CASSLSGVVDEQFF. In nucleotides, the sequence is TGTGCCAGCAGCTTGTCGGGAGTCGTAGATGAGCAGTTCTTC.